Below, 13 T cell receptor beta chains from the same sample are listed, as sequenced in a study of T cell responses to AZD1222 COVID-19 vaccine. The data were produced by immunoSEQ multiplex PCR, yet TCRdb's version contains in-frame clones alone and is incomplete. The data contain about 140,000 clones, roughly 90% of them singletons. The source was peripheral blood, collected on day 0 of AZD1222 vaccination. The origin of the receptors is an adult in good health.

The chain combines TRBV10-1 with TRBJ1-1; D remains ambiguous. Germline assignment: CDR1 WNHNN and CDR2 SYGVQD (reference sequence). Trimming cost V 7 bases and J 0 bases, with 9 bases left between them. This CDR3 is 13 amino acids long. For the CDR3, the DNA is TGCGCCAGCAATGACCAGATGAACACTGAAGCTTTCTTT. It encodes CASNDQMNTEAFF.

The rearrangement uses TRBV12-5 and TRBJ1-2; D unclear. V lost 0 bases and J 3 bases, leaving 14 bases between the germline ends. CDR1 is LGHNT, CDR2 FRNRAP, per germline. The CDR3 loop spans 16 amino acids. The CDR3 is CASGLVSGWADYGYTF. The DNA for the CDR3 is TGTGCTAGTGGTTTGGTATCGGGCTGGGCGGACTATGGCTACACCTTC. Full variable domain (outside the CDR3, taken from reference TRBV12-5 and TRBJ1-2): DARVTQTPRHKVTEMGQEVTMRCQPILGHNTVFWYRQTMMQGLELLAYFRNRAPLDDSGMPKDRFSAEMPDATLATLKIQPSEPRDSAVYFCASGLVSGWADYGYTFGSGTRLTVV.

The gene calls are TRBV7-9 and TRBJ2-6; TRBD2 aligns across 9 bases. V lost 3 bases, J lost 3 bases, and 6 bases stayed unmatched. CDR3 length: 17 amino acids. Germline V lookup: CDR1 SEHNR, CDR2 FQNEAQ (reference sequence). CDR3 coding DNA: TGTGCCAGCAGCTTTAGCGGGAGTTTGAATGGGGCCAACGTCCTGACTTTC. Translation: CASSFSGSLNGANVLTF.

This sequence joins TRBV24-1 and TRBJ1-2; 10 bases agree with TRBD1. Germline loops: CDR1 KGHDR, CDR2 SFDVKD. This CDR3 region has 13 residues. V shed 5 bases and J 10 bases; nucleotides not matched to a gene: 6. The CDR3 protein is CATSVGQGVPYTF. The CDR3 coding sequence is TGTGCCACCAGTGTTGGACAGGGGGTGCCCTACACCTTC.

The genes are TRBV4-1 and TRBJ1-2; TRBD1 might be the D (5 bases). The germline gives CDR1 MGHRA, CDR2 YSYEKL. The CDR3 sequence is 15 residues long. V shed 4 bases and J shed 0 bases, with 12 bases lying between them. The CDR3 coding sequence is TGCGCCAGCAGCCTCGGGACCGGGACTAACTATGGCTACACCTTC. It codes for CASSLGTGTNYGYTF.

J is TRBJ2-1 and V is TRBV6-1; 7 bases fit TRBD2. Germline CDR1 reads MNHNS; CDR2 reads SASEGT. V dropped 4 bases and J dropped 6; count of bases not matched to a gene: 12. The CDR3 extends over 16 amino acids. The CDR3 DNA follows: TGTGCCAGCAGTGGGCAGGGAGGGGCTTCGTTCAATGAGCAGTTCTTC. It is translated as CASSGQGGASFNEQFF.

This chain connects TRBV7-2 to TRBJ1-1; 11 bases match TRBD1. The germline V gene has CDR1 SGHTA and CDR2 FQGNSA. CDR3 size: 14 residues. After removal of 5 bases from V and 5 bases from J, the junction contained 4 bases not matched to a gene. CDR3 sequence reads: CASSVDRGRTEAFF. The CDR3 DNA reads as TGTGCCAGCAGCGTGGACAGGGGGCGGACTGAAGCTTTCTTT.

This chain joins TRBV6-5 and TRBJ2-3, with a tentative D call TRBD2 (6 bases). V dropped 1 base and J dropped 1 base, with 12 bases sitting between them. The CDR3 length is 16 residues. The germline gives CDR1 MNHEY, CDR2 SVGAGI. CDR3 sequence reads: CASSYWSASGTDTQYF. The CDR3 region has the DNA TGTGCCAGCAGTTACTGGTCGGCTAGCGGCACAGATACGCAGTATTTT.

This chain links TRBV11-3 with TRBJ2-2; TRBD1 or TRBD2 may be the D gene (6 bases each). Germline V lookup: CDR1 SGHNT, CDR2 YENEEA. The germline V and J ends were trimmed by 1 base and 7 bases, with 16 bases remaining between them. The CDR3 totals 16 residues. The CDR3 sequence is CASSLAALGGGGELFF. The DNA for the CDR3 is TGTGCCAGCAGCTTAGCTGCGTTGGGGGGCGGCGGGGAGCTGTTTTTT.

This clone occurred a few times. The chain has TRBV5-1 and TRBJ2-1; D remains ambiguous. This CDR3 has 13 residues. V was clipped by 1 base and J by 5 bases, with 7 bases between them. In germline, CDR1 is SGHRS, CDR2 YFSETQ. The CDR3 nucleotides read TGCGCCAGCAGCTTGTGGGTAAACAATGAGCAGTTCTTC. Its translation is CASSLWVNNEQFF.

This rearrangement joins TRBV5-6 to TRBJ1-6; D perhaps matches TRBD1 (6 bases). Germline V CDR1 and CDR2: SGHDT, YYEEEE. This CDR3 region has 16 residues. The V end lost 0 bases, the J end lost 10 bases, and 17 bases lay between the germline ends. The CDR3 spells CASSLALSGVGSPLHF. CDR3 coding DNA: TGTGCCAGCAGCTTGGCCTTATCAGGGGTCGGGTCACCCCTCCACTTT. Full variable domain (outside the CDR3, taken from reference TRBV5-6 and TRBJ1-6): DAGVTQSPTHLIKTRGQQVTLRCSPKSGHDTVSWYQQALGQGPQFIFQYYEEEERQRGNFPDRFSGHQFPNYSSELNVNALLLGDSALYLCASSLALSGVGSPLHFGNGTRLTVT.

This clone occurred a few times. V usage is TRBV7-2 and J usage is TRBJ2-7, with TRBD1 matching over 8 bases. The CDR3 runs 15 residues. Germline assignment: CDR1 SGHTA and CDR2 FQGNSA. V dropped 1 base and J dropped 5; count of bases not matched to a gene: 7. The CDR3: CASSLGGTGGNEQYF. In DNA form, the CDR3 reads TGTGCCAGCAGCTTAGGAGGGACAGGAGGAAACGAGCAGTACTTC.

This sequence joins TRBV29-1 and TRBJ1-3; D not certain. V was cut by 7 bases and J by 4 bases, with 14 bases left in between. Germline-derived CDR1 and CDR2 are SQVTM and ANQGSEA. The CDR3 runs 13 residues. CDR3 in amino acids: CSALSTQGNTIYF. CDR3 bases: TGCAGCGCGCTGTCTACCCAGGGAAACACCATATATTTT.